These 12 T cell receptor beta chains originate from one sample sequenced in a study of shared clonotypes between healthy human individuals. Naive CD8 cells lacked CD45RO, underwent positive selection for CCR7 and left out terminally differentiated effector memory CD45RA+ cells. The repertoire was sequenced with immunoSEQ multiplex PCR; TCRdb's copy has only in-frame clones and lacks some. The sample consists of almost 700,000 clones, around 92% of them appearing once. Material for sequencing was naive CD8+ T cells sorted from blood. These receptors all come from a man aged 30 to 45 in good health.

This clone was picked up one time. The chain uses TRBV29-1 and TRBJ2-3; 7 bases match TRBD1. CDR1 is SQVTM and CDR2 is ANQGSEA in the germline V gene. Germline trimming cut 6 bases from V and 1 base from J; bases unmatched to any gene: 7. The CDR3 runs 14 residues. In DNA, the CDR3 is TGCAGCGTCACAGGGGATTTTGGCACAGATACGCAGTATTTT. Its protein is CSVTGDFGTDTQYF.

The chain uses TRBV11-3 and TRBJ2-1, with 13 bases identical to TRBD2. The CDR3 has 17 residues. Germline values: CDR1 SGHNT, CDR2 YENEEA. The V and J ends lost 5 bases and 5 bases, in that order; junction bases with no gene match: 9. The chain's CDR3 is CASSARTSGSLDNEQFF. The CDR3 coding sequence is TGTGCCAGCAGCGCACGGACTAGCGGGAGCCTGGACAATGAGCAGTTCTTC.

This chain links TRBV2 with TRBJ2-7; D gene uncertain. The germline V gene has CDR1 SNHLY and CDR2 FYNNEI. V gave up 0 bases and J gave up 3 bases, with 3 bases separating them. The CDR3 loop spans 12 amino acids. The CDR3 bases are TGTGCCAGCAGTGAAGCCAACTACGAGCAGTACTTC. Amino acid sequence: CASSEANYEQYF. The full variable domain, rest sourced from reference TRBV2 and TRBJ2-7, is EPEVTQTPSHQVTQMGQEVILRCVPISNHLYFYWYRQILGQKVEFLVSFYNNEISEKSEIFDDQFSVERPDGSNFTLKIRSTKLEDSAMYFCASSEANYEQYFGPGTRLTVT.

This clone was picked up one time. The chain employs TRBV28 and TRBJ2-3; the D is unclear. The length of the CDR3 is 14 residues. Trimming removed 5 bases from V and 1 base from J, with 10 bases in between. CDR1 and CDR2 from the germline V gene are MDHEN and SYDVKM. CDR3 protein: CASSLAPGTDTQYF. The CDR3 region has the DNA TGTGCCAGCAGTCTGGCGCCCGGCACAGATACGCAGTATTTT.

This clone occurred once. J is TRBJ2-7 and V is TRBV5-3; TRBD1 agrees at 7 bases. TRBV5-3 falls under the ORF class, with uncertain function. This CDR3 contains 17 residues. V was pared by 1 base and J by 0 bases, with 10 bases of the junction left unmatched. DNA for the CDR3: TGTGCCAGAAGCTTGATAACGGACAGGACCCGCTCCTACGAGCAGTACTTC. Its protein product is CARSLITDRTRSYEQYF.

The chain is built from TRBV7-9 and TRBJ2-2, with 8 positions matching TRBD2. The germline V gene encodes CDR1 SEHNR and CDR2 FQNEAQ (reference sequence). The CDR3 spans 17 residues. V was clipped by 4 bases and J by 6 bases; unmatched bases: 13. CDR3 in amino acids: CASSWGLAGTSAGELFF. CDR3 DNA sequence: TGTGCCAGCAGCTGGGGTTTAGCGGGAACCTCGGCCGGGGAGCTGTTTTTT.

This chain connects TRBV6-5 to TRBJ2-7; 9 bases align to TRBD1. The J segment lost 6 bases and the V segment lost 4 bases, leaving 4 bases of the junction unmatched. CDR1 is MNHEY and CDR2 is SVGAGI in the germline V gene. This CDR3 comprises 13 residues. CDR3 sequence: CASSLTGGGEQYF. Written as DNA, the CDR3 is TGTGCCAGCAGTTTAACAGGGGGCGGCGAGCAGTACTTC.

This clone was recorded only once. The chain couples TRBV6-1 to TRBJ2-7; D gene unclear. The CDR3 extends over 13 amino acids. Germline CDR1 reads MNHNS; CDR2 reads SASEGT. The V end lost 2 bases, the J end lost 0 bases, and 5 bases lay between the germline ends. Written as DNA, the CDR3 is TGTGCCAGCAGTGAATTCAGCTCCTACGAGCAGTACTTC. This translates into CASSEFSSYEQYF.

As for this clone: The sample has other DNA sequences that encode this CDR3 too. The chain carries TRBV27 and TRBJ2-7, with D possibly being TRBD1 (6 bases). Trimming took off 6 bases at V and 7 bases at J, with 10 bases between the two ends. The CDR3 is made up of 11 amino acids. The germline V gene has CDR1 MNHEY and CDR2 SMNVEV (reference sequence). As DNA, the CDR3 is TGTGCCAGCAGCAGGGGTGGAGAGCAGTACTTC. This codes for CASSRGGEQYF.

At least ten counts were recorded for this clone. The chain joins TRBV5-4 to TRBJ2-3, with D uncertain. CDR1 and CDR2 (germline): SGHNT, YYREEE (reference sequence). Trimming left V 1 base short and J 3 bases short, with 6 bases between. The CDR3 sequence is 13 residues long. CDR3 residues: CASSLLTTDTQYF. CDR3 coding DNA: TGTGCCAGCAGCTTGTTGACGACAGATACGCAGTATTTT.

This sequence joins TRBV18 and TRBJ2-2; D remains unclear. Per germline, CDR1 KGHSH and CDR2 LQKENI. The CDR3 has 15 amino acids. With 3 bases removed from V and 1 base from J, the gap between germline ends came to 9 bases. For the CDR3, the DNA is TGTGCCAGCTCACCGATAGGGAAGAACACCGGGGAGCTGTTTTTT. Amino acids: CASSPIGKNTGELFF.

The V gene is TRBV30, the J gene TRBJ2-3; D remains ambiguous. Per the germline V gene, CDR1 is GTSNPN and CDR2 is SVGIG (reference sequence). With 1 base removed from V and 0 bases from J, the gap between germline ends came to 14 bases. The CDR3 is 16 residues long. CDR3 region: CAWSGSVGDSTDTQYF. The CDR3 DNA reads TGTGCCTGGAGTGGATCCGTCGGAGATAGCACAGATACGCAGTATTTT.